This T cell receptor (beta chain) was identified in a study of T cell changes during pregnancy in multiple sclerosis. The length of the CDR3 is 16 residues. The V end lost 3 bases, the J end lost 3 bases, and 18 bases lay between the germline ends. The V gene's germline CDR1 is KGHSH and CDR2 LQKENI. This clone was found once. Measured with immunoSEQ multiplex PCR; TCRdb has only the in-frame clones, and not every one. There are about 40,000 clones in the sample; around nine tenths occur only once, and more than 0.55% lies in the top ten. Sequencing used CD4+ T cells from peripheral blood mononuclear cells, obtained before pregnancy. The V and J genes are TRBV18 and TRBJ2-7; D is unresolved. The receptor's source is a female donor with multiple sclerosis, enrolled in a pregnancy study. CDR3 sequence: CASSPPPSFVLYEQYF. Written as DNA, the CDR3 is TGTGCCAGCTCACCTCCCCCGAGTTTCGTTCTCTACGAGCAGTACTTC.